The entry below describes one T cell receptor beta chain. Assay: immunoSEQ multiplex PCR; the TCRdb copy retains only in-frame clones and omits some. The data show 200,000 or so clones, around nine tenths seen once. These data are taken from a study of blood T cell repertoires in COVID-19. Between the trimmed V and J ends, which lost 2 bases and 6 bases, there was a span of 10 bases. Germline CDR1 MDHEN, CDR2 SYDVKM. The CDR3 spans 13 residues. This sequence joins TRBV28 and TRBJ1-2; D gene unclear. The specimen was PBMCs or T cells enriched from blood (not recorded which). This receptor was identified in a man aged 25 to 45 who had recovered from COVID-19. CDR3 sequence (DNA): TGTGCCAGCAGTTTACAGGTCTTTCATGGCTACACCTTC. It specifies CASSLQVFHGYTF.